This T cell receptor (beta chain) was retrieved from a study of shared clonotypes between healthy human individuals. Whole-study findings and limits: A reduction in generation probabilities was seen for non-shared clonotypes relative to those shared by all four donors.

The run depth of the assay was deep. Only in-frame clones appear in the TCRdb table, and some are missing; sequencing was by immunoSEQ multiplex PCR. Among 190,000 or so clones listed, approximately 62% were seen once. CDR3 length: 14 residues. V was cut by 4 bases and J by 7 bases, with 15 bases left in between. Germline lookup yields CDR1 SGHDT and CDR2 YYEEEE. This clone was seen only once. Its antigen is unknown. The sample consisted of memory CD4+ T cells sorted from blood. Subset meaning: CD45RA-negative fraction. The clonotype comes from a man aged 25-45 years in good health. This chain joins TRBV5-6 and TRBJ2-4, with a possible D match to TRBD1 (6 bases). CDR3 sequence (DNA): TGTGCCAGCAGCCGCGTGGCAGGGGAGAACATTCAGTACTTC. This gives the protein CASSRVAGENIQYF.